Sequencing of this TCR beta chain was carried out in a study of tumor-infiltrating lymphocytes in primary liver carcinoma. Study context: The cohort included men and women aged 30 to 69 years. Staged T1-T3 N0M0, the tumors had sizes that ranged from about 4 to 10 cm across. Findings of the study overall: It was in tumors, not blood, that the top-250-clone fraction was significantly higher (p = 0.039).

With regard to this clonotype: The antigen is unknown.

CDR3 length equals 15 residues. The germline V gene has CDR1 SGHAT and CDR2 FQDESV (reference sequence). Trimming at V came to 6 bases and at J to 4 bases, leaving 8 bases not matched to a gene. From approximately 0.5 ug of total RNA, TCR beta-specific cDNA was reverse-transcribed using a constant-region primer. Slightly modified ARM-PCR served as the procedure for the TCR beta libraries. These libraries came from three rounds of nested multiplex PCR. The first two PCR rounds used TRBV1-TRBV30 primers with a Cbeta primer, roughly 10 cycles each. TCRdb re-called the multiplex PCR reads through MiXCR, storing one row per CDR3 protein. Altogether more than 100,000 distinct CDR3 sequences are present, under 70% being singletons, with the ten largest covering roughly 8.1%. Starting material for RNA and DNA co-extraction consisted of about 19-32 mg of unsorted bulk tissue.

This receptor was taken from a woman aged 55-70 years with primary liver carcinoma and hepatitis B virus infection. This chain links TRBV11-1 with TRBJ2-2, with TRBD2 matching 7 bases. What was sequenced was tumor-adjacent normal liver tissue. The CDR3 loop reads CASRRERDFTGELFF. CDR3 DNA sequence: TGTGCCAGCAGGCGGGAGCGGGATTTCACCGGGGAGCTGTTTTTT. Complete variable domain (other parts from reference TRBV11-1 and TRBJ2-2): EAEVAQSPRYKITEKSQAVAFWCDPISGHATLYWYRQILGQGPELLVQFQDESVVDDSQLPKDRFSAERLKGVDSTLKIQPAELGDSAMYLCASRRERDFTGELFFGEGSRLTVL.